The subject of this entry is one T cell receptor beta chain. The sample belongs to a study of shared clonotypes between healthy human individuals. Donors, healthy HIV-negative adults, lacked recent acute infections or vaccinations. V was pared by 0 bases and J by 8 bases, with 7 bases of the junction left unmatched. This CDR3 has 16 amino acids. In germline, CDR1 is LNHDA, CDR2 SQIVND (reference sequence). Sequencing was performed with immunoSEQ multiplex PCR; in TCRdb, only in-frame clones are kept and a portion is missing. The repertoire holds 2 million to 3 million clones, with approximately 93% as singletons.

J is TRBJ1-3 and V is TRBV19; 10 bases fit TRBD1. The sequence was obtained from a man younger than 35 in good health. Some clones in this sample may be carry-over from other donors' samples. Sequenced material: naive CD4+ T cells from PBMCs. The subset denotes: CD45RA+ positively selected. The CDR3 region has the DNA TGTGCCAGTAGTATAGATGGCGGGACAGGGGTCGACACCATATATTTT. Translated, it gives CASSIDGGTGVDTIYF. Looking up the rest from reference TRBV19 and TRBJ1-3 gives the full variable domain: DGGITQSPKYLFRKEGQNVTLSCEQNLNHDAMYWYRQDPGQGLRLIYYSQIVNDFQKGDIAEGYSVSREKKESFPLTVTSAQKNPTAFYLCASSIDGGTGVDTIYFGEGSWLTVV.